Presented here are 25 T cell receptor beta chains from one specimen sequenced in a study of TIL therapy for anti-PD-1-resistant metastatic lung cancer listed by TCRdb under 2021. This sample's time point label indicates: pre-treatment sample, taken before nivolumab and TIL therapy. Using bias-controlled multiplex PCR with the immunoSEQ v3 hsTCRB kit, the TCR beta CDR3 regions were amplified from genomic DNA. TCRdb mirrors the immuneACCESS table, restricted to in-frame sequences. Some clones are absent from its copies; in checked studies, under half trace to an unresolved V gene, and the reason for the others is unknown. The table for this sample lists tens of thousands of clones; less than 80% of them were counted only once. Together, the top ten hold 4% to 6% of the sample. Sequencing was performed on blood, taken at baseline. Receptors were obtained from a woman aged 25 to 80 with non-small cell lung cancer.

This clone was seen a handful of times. The CDR3 is CASSSGQPQHF. The CDR3 region has the DNA TGTGCCAGCAGTTCAGGCCAGCCCCAGCATTTT. The chain uses TRBV28 and TRBJ1-5; D unclear. From germline, CDR1 is MDHEN and CDR2 SYDVKM. The length of the CDR3 is 11 residues. V lost 4 bases, J lost 7 bases, and 5 bases lay in between.

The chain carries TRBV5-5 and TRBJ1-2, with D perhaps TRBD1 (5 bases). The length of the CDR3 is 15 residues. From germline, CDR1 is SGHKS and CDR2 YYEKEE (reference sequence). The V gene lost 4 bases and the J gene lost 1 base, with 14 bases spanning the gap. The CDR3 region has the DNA TGTGCCAGCAGCCCGGCTCCGACAGATAACTATGGCTACACCTTC. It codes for CASSPAPTDNYGYTF.

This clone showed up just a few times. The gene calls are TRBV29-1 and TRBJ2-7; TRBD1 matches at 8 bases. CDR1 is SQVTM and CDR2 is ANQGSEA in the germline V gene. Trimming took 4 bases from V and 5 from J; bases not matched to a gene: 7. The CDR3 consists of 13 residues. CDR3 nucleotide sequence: TGCAGCGTTGTTCGACAGGGGTTGGACGAGCAGTACTTC. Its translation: CSVVRQGLDEQYF.

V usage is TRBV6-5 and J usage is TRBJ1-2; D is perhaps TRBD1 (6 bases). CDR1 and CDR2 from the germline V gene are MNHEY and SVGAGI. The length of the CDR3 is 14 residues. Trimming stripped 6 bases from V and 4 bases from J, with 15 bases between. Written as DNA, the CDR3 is TGTGCCAGCAGCCGAGACAGGTTCGGCTATGGCTACACCTTC. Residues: CASSRDRFGYGYTF.

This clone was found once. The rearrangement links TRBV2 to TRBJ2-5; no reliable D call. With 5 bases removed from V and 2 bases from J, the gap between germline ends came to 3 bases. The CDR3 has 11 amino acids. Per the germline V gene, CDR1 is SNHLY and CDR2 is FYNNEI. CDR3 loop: CASSRQETQYF. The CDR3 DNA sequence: TGTGCCAGCAGTAGGCAAGAGACCCAGTACTTC.

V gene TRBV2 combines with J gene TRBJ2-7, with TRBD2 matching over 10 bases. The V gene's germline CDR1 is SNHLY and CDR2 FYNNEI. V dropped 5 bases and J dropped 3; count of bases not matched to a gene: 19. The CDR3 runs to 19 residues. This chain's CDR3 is CASSPGLAATRLMNYEQYF. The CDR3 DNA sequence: TGTGCCAGCAGTCCAGGACTAGCGGCTACACGTCTCATGAACTACGAGCAGTACTTC.

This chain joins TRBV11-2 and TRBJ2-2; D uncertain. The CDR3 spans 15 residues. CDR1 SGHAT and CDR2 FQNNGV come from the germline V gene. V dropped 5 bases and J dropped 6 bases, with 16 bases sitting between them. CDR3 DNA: TGTGCCAGCAGCCGGACGCAGACATCGGCCGGGGAGCTGTTTTTT. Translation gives CASSRTQTSAGELFF.

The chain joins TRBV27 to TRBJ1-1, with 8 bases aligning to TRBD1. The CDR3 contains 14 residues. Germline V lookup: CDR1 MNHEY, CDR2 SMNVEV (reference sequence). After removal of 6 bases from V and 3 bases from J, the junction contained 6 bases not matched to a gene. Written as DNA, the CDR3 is TGTGCCAGCAGCTCTACAGGGGGGGACACTGAAGCTTTCTTT. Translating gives CASSSTGGDTEAFF.

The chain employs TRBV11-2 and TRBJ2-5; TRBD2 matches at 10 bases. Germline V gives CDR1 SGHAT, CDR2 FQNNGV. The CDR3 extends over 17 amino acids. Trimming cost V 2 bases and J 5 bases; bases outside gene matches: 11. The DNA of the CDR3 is TGTGCCAGCAGCTTATTCGAGCGGGGGGGCCTCGGTGAGACCCAGTACTTC. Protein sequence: CASSLFERGGLGETQYF. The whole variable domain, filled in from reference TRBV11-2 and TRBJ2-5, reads EAGVAQSPRYKIIEKRQSVAFWCNPISGHATLYWYQQILGQGPKLLIQFQNNGVVDDSQLPKDRFSAERLKGVDSTLKIQPAKLEDSAVYLCASSLFERGGLGETQYFGPGTRLLVL.

CDR3 nucleotide sequence: TGTGCCAGCAGTCCCCATCGGGGGGGGAGTAGGGCCTCCAATGAGCAGTTCTTC. It specifies CASSPHRGGSRASNEQFF. The V call is TRBV28, the J call TRBJ2-1; 8 bases are a match to TRBD2. The CDR3 is made up of 18 amino acids. V lost 5 bases to trimming and J lost 6 bases; unmatched junction nucleotides: 18. Germline CDR1 reads MDHEN; CDR2 reads SYDVKM.

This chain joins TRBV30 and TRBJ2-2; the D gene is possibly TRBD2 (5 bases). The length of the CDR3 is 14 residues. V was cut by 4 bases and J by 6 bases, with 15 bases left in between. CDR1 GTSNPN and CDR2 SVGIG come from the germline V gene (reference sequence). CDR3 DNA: TGTGCCTGGAATCGGGGAATATTCTCCGGGGAGCTGTTTTTT. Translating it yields CAWNRGIFSGELFF.

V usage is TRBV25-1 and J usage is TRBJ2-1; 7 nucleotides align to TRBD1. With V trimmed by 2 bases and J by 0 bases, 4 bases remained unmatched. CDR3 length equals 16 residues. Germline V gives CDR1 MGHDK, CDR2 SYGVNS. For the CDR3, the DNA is TGTGCCAGCAGTGAACCGGGACAGAGCTCCTACAATGAGCAGTTCTTC. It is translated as CASSEPGQSSYNEQFF.

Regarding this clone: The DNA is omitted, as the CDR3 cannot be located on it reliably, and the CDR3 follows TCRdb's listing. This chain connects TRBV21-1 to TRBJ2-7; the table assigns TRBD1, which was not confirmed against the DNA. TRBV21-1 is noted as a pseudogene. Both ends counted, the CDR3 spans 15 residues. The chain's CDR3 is CASSKVAGGIHEQYF.

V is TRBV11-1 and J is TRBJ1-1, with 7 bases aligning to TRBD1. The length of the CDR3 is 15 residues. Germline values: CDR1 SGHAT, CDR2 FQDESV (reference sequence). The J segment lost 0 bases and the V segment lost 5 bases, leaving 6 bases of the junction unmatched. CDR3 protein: CASSTRQGMNTEAFF. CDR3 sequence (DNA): TGTGCCAGCAGCACCCGACAGGGCATGAACACTGAAGCTTTCTTT.

CDR3 region: CASSQGQAKNIQYF. Written as DNA, the CDR3 is TGTGCCAGCAGCCAGGGGCAAGCCAAAAACATTCAGTACTTC. The chain is built from TRBV2 and TRBJ2-4, with D perhaps TRBD1 (6 bases). V gave up 6 bases and J gave up 0 bases, with 9 bases separating them. The CDR3 loop spans 14 amino acids. Looked up from germline, CDR1 is SNHLY and CDR2 is FYNNEI.

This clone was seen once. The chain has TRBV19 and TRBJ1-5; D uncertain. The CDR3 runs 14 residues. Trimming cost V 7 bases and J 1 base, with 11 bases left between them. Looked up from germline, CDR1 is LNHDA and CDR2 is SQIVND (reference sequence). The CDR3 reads CASTVGTSNQPQHF. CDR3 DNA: TGTGCCAGTACCGTGGGCACCAGCAATCAGCCCCAGCATTTT. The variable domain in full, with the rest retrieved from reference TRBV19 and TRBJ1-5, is DGGITQSPKYLFRKEGQNVTLSCEQNLNHDAMYWYRQDPGQGLRLIYYSQIVNDFQKGDIAEGYSVSREKKESFPLTVTSAQKNPTAFYLCASTVGTSNQPQHFGDGTRLSIL.

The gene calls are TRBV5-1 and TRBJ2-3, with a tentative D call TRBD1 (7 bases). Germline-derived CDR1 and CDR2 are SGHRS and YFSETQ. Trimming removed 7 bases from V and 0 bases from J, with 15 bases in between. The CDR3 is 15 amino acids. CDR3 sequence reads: CASLQEGQSTDTQYF. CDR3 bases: TGCGCCAGCCTACAGGAGGGACAGAGCACAGATACGCAGTATTTT.

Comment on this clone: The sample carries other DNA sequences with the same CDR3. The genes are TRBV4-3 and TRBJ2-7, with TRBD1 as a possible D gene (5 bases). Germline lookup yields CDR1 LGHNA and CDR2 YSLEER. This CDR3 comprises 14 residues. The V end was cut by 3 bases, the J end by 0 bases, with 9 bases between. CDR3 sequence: CASSQDTSSYEQYF. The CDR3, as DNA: TGCGCCAGCAGCCAGGACACAAGCTCCTACGAGCAGTACTTC.

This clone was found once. The DNA for the CDR3 is TGCGCCAGCAGCCGAGGGAGCAGCAATCAGCCCCAGCATTTT. Protein sequence: CASSRGSSNQPQHF. The chain links TRBV4-3 to TRBJ1-5; D remains ambiguous. This CDR3 is built from 14 residues. The germline V gene has CDR1 LGHNA and CDR2 YSLEER. The V gene lost 4 bases and the J gene lost 1 base, with 8 bases spanning the gap.

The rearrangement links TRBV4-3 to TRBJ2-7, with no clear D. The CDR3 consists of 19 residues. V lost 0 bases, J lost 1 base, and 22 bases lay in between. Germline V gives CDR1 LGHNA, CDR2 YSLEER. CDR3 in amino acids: CASSQDSRVVGEVSYEQYF. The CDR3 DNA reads TGCGCCAGCAGCCAAGATTCCCGGGTGGTTGGTGAAGTTTCCTACGAGCAGTACTTC.

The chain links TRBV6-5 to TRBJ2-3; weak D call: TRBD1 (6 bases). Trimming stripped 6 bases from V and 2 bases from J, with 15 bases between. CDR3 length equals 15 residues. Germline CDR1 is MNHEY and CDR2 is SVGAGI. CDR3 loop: CASRAGTTYTDTQYF. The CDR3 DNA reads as TGTGCCAGCAGGGCCGGGACAACTTACACAGATACGCAGTATTTT.

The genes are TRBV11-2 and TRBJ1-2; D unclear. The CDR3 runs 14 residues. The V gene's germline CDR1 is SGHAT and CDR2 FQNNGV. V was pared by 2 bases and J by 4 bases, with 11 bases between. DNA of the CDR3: TGTGCCAGCAGCTTATCTCCAGGAGTCTATGGCTACACCTTC. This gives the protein CASSLSPGVYGYTF.

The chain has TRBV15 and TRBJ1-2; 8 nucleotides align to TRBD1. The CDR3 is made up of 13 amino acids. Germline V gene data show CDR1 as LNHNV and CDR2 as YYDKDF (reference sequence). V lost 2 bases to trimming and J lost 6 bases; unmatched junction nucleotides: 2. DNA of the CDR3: TGTGCCACCAGCAGACAGGGGGCGGATGGCTACACCTTC. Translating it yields CATSRQGADGYTF.

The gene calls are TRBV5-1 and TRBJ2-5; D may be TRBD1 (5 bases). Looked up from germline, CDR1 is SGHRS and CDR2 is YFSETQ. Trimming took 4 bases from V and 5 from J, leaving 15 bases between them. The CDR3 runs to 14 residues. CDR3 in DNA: TGCGCCAGCAGCCCCCGACAGTCTTACGAGACCCAGTACTTC. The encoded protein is CASSPRQSYETQYF.

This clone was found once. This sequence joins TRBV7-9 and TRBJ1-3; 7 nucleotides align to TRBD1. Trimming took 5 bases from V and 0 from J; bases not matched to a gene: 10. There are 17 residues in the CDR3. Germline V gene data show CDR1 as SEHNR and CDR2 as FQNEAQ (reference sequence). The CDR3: CASSKVQGWDSGNTIYF. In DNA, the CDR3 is TGTGCCAGCAGCAAAGTACAGGGGTGGGACTCTGGAAACACCATATATTTT.